Below, 27 T cell receptor beta chains from the same sample are listed, as sequenced in a study of human T cells and chemical hapten exposure. The time point: pre-sensitization, week 0. The treatment here: therapeutic diphenylcyclopropenone sensitization with weekly scalp DPC. Via MiXCR, TCRdb re-called the RACE reads, giving one row per CDR3 protein. Of 350,000 to 450,000 distinct CDR3 sequences listed, approximately 5% are singletons. The material sequenced was whole blood, taken in connection with sensitization to the hapten diphenylcyclopropenone (DPC). The origin of the receptors is a woman in her forties or fifties with alopecia areata. Some clones in this sample may be carry-over from other donors' samples.

This sequence joins TRBV12-3 or TRBV12-4 and TRBJ1-2; D is unresolved. The CDR3 is 14 residues long. V lost 3 bases, J lost 6 bases, and 14 bases lay in between. The CDR3 coding sequence is TGTGCCAGCAGTTTTGGAGAGAGAATAAATGGCTACACCTTC. It is translated as CASSFGERINGYTF.

Many counts were recorded for this clonotype. The chain has TRBV7-2 and TRBJ2-1; 9 nucleotides line up with TRBD1. The CDR3 is made up of 16 amino acids. The ends lost 5 bases at V and 1 base at J; junction bases unmatched: 6. CDR1 SGHTA and CDR2 FQGNSA come from the germline V gene. CDR3 protein: CASSVQGAGSYNEQFF. CDR3 DNA sequence: TGTGCCAGCAGCGTACAGGGGGCTGGTTCCTACAATGAGCAGTTCTTC.

With respect to this clonotype: This clone may be a read error of a much larger clone one base away. CDR3 nucleotides: TGTGCCAGCAGTAATCTTGGCGGAGCGAACACTGAAGCTTTCTTT. Its translation: CASSNLGGANTEAFF. The chain uses TRBV6-6 and TRBJ1-1; D gene ambiguous. From germline, CDR1 is MNHNY and CDR2 SVGAGI (reference sequence). The V end was cut by 5 bases, the J end by 1 base, with 14 bases between. The CDR3 is 15 residues long.

In its sample, this clonotype was seen a few times. The rearrangement uses TRBV6-1 and TRBJ2-3; tentative D call: TRBD2 (5 bases). CDR3 length: 14 amino acids. The germline gives CDR1 MNHNS, CDR2 SASEGT. The CDR3 DNA is TGTGCGCACGGTCGGGCTCAACCGGGGGATACGCAGTATTTT. This encodes CAHGRAQPGDTQYF.

This clonotype has just a few counts. This rearrangement joins TRBV6-6 to TRBJ1-5; possible D gene TRBD1, 6 bases. Trimming took 7 bases from V and 2 from J, leaving 21 bases between them. Germline V gene lookup returns CDR1 MNHNY and CDR2 SVGAGI (reference sequence). The CDR3 is made up of 17 amino acids. CDR3 in amino acids: CASTQDRSLSRNQPQHF. CDR3 bases: TGTGCCAGCACCCAAGACAGGTCATTAAGCCGCAATCAGCCCCAGCATTTT.

The table lists this clonotype with many counts. The V and J genes are TRBV20-1 and TRBJ1-2, with D uncertain. V lost 0 bases and J 0 bases, leaving 11 bases between the germline ends. This CDR3 spans 15 amino acids. Looked up from germline, CDR1 is DFQATT and CDR2 is SNEGSKA (reference sequence). For the CDR3, the DNA is TGCAGTGCTAGAGAGACGGACGGTTCTAACTATGGCTACACCTTC. It codes for CSARETDGSNYGYTF.

There are many counts of this clonotype. The J gene is TRBJ2-7, the V gene TRBV10-3; D unclear. Germline lookup yields CDR1 ENHRY and CDR2 SYGVKD. This CDR3 has 11 residues. V lost 5 bases and J 3 bases, leaving 5 bases between the germline ends. The CDR3 spells CAISKDYEQYF. In DNA form, the CDR3 reads TGTGCCATCAGTAAGGACTACGAGCAGTACTTC.

The table lists this clonotype with many counts. This sequence joins TRBV20-1 and TRBJ2-7; 14 bases are shared with TRBD2. The V and J ends lost 6 bases and 1 base, in that order; junction bases with no gene match: 17. The germline V gene encodes CDR1 DFQATT and CDR2 SNEGSKA (reference sequence). CDR3 length: 19 amino acids. This chain's CDR3 is CSALTIRGTSGRGSYEQYF. DNA for the CDR3: TGCAGTGCCCTAACCATCCGCGGGACTAGCGGGAGAGGGTCCTACGAGCAGTACTTC.

The sample holds a few counts of this clonotype. The chain is built from TRBV5-1 and TRBJ1-1, with D hard to call. The CDR3 has 13 residues. Trimming took 2 bases from V and 4 from J, leaving 9 bases between them. The germline CDR1 and CDR2 sequences are SGHRS and YFSETQ. In nucleotides, the CDR3 is TGCGCCAGCAGCTTAGTGGGGAGCACTGAAGCTTTCTTT. Protein sequence: CASSLVGSTEAFF.

CDR3 region: CASSSPKQGFKAFF. For the CDR3, the DNA is TGTGCCAGCAGCTCCCCTAAACAGGGTTTTAAAGCTTTCTTT. The V gene is TRBV11-2, the J gene TRBJ1-1; perhaps TRBD1 as D (6 bases). The CDR3 covers 14 residues. Germline V gene sequence: CDR1 SGHAT, CDR2 FQNNGV. V was trimmed by 4 bases and J by 9 bases, leaving 18 bases between them.

The chain is built from TRBV10-3 and TRBJ2-7, with TRBD1 matching 7 bases. The J segment lost 0 bases and the V segment lost 6 bases, leaving 8 bases of the junction unmatched. Germline CDR1 ENHRY, CDR2 SYGVKD. This CDR3 has 15 residues. The CDR3 region has the DNA TGTGCCATCAGATCAGACAGGGTCAACTCCTACGAGCAGTACTTC. Translating it yields CAIRSDRVNSYEQYF.

This clonotype came up many times. The V call is TRBV7-9, the J call TRBJ1-2, with 7 bases identical to TRBD1. The V segment lost 1 base and the J segment 6 bases; nucleotides outside the gene matches: 5. Germline V gives CDR1 SEHNR, CDR2 FQNEAQ (reference sequence). The CDR3 is 14 residues long. CDR3 protein: CASSLEGTVDGYTF. The CDR3 DNA follows: TGTGCCAGCAGCTTAGAGGGGACAGTAGATGGCTACACCTTC.

This clonotype was observed a few times. The V gene is TRBV9, the J gene TRBJ1-1; D gene ambiguous. Germline loops: CDR1 SGDLS, CDR2 YYNGEE. This CDR3 spans 12 amino acids. The V end was cut by 5 bases, the J end by 5 bases, with 10 bases between. CDR3 residues: CASSNGWTEAFF. CDR3 coding DNA: TGTGCCAGCAGTAACGGGTGGACTGAAGCTTTCTTT.

This clonotype has only a few counts. V usage is TRBV20-1 and J usage is TRBJ1-1, with unresolved D. Germline assignment: CDR1 DFQATT and CDR2 SNEGSKA (reference sequence). This CDR3 contains 15 residues. Trimming left V 0 bases short and J 1 base short, with 12 bases between. The CDR3 loop reads CSARDVGPSNTEAFF. In DNA, the CDR3 is TGCAGTGCTAGAGATGTTGGTCCATCGAACACTGAAGCTTTCTTT.

This clonotype was seen many times. CDR3 protein: CASSYPSEQETQYF. The CDR3 DNA sequence: TGCGCCAGCAGCTACCCTAGCGAGCAAGAGACCCAGTACTTC. The chain couples TRBV5-1 to TRBJ2-5, with D possibly TRBD2 on 6 matching bases. Per the germline V gene, CDR1 is SGHRS and CDR2 is YFSETQ. There are 14 residues in the CDR3. Deletions cut 3 bases from V and 2 bases from J, with 11 bases between. The full variable domain, with the rest looked up from reference TRBV5-1 and TRBJ2-5, is KAGVTQTPRYLIKTRGQQVTLSCSPISGHRSVSWYQQTPGQGLQFLFEYFSETQRNKGNFPGRFSGRQFSNSRSEMNVSTLELGDSALYLCASSYPSEQETQYFGPGTRLLVL.

Many counts were recorded for this clonotype. The gene calls are TRBV6-5 and TRBJ2-5, with unresolved D. This CDR3 region has 13 residues. The V gene lost 7 bases and the J gene lost 3 bases, with 12 bases spanning the gap. Germline CDR1 and CDR2: MNHEY and SVGAGI. CDR3 amino acids: CASKLGSKETQYF. The CDR3 nucleotides are TGTGCCAGCAAATTGGGCAGTAAAGAGACCCAGTACTTC.

This chain uses TRBV7-2 with TRBJ2-5; possibly TRBD1 or TRBD2 for D (5 bases each). The CDR3 covers 14 residues. In germline, CDR1 is SGHTA, CDR2 FQGNSA. The ends were cut back, 4 bases at V and 5 bases at J, with 14 bases in the middle. Here the CDR3 reads CASSSDVGRETQYF. CDR3 nucleotide sequence: TGTGCCAGCAGCTCCGATGTGGGACGCGAGACCCAGTACTTC.

This clonotype was detected only a few times. The genes are TRBV6-2 or TRBV6-3 and TRBJ2-3, with D possibly called TRBD1 or TRBD2 (5 bases each). The CDR3 has 13 residues. Germline assignment: CDR1 MNHEY and CDR2 SVGEGT. Trimming shortened V by 5 bases and J by 6 bases, and 12 bases separated the two germline ends. CDR3 bases: TGTGCCAGCAGTCGGGACGGTGGCGATACGCAGTATTTT. It translates to CASSRDGGDTQYF.

The chain joins TRBV2 to TRBJ2-7; D may be TRBD2 (5 bases). The length of the CDR3 is 14 residues. V lost 3 bases to trimming and J lost 1 base, with 10 bases between them. The germline CDR1 and CDR2 sequences are SNHLY and FYNNEI. The DNA of the CDR3 is TGTGCCAGCAGTGAGGATGGACTTTCCTACGAGCAGTACTTC. Translation: CASSEDGLSYEQYF.

This clonotype turned up a few times. V gene TRBV6-5 combines with J gene TRBJ1-5; D might be TRBD1 (6 bases). The V end was cut by 6 bases, the J end by 6 bases, with 18 bases between. Germline assignment: CDR1 MNHEY and CDR2 SVGAGI. This CDR3 comprises 15 residues. CDR3 sequence reads: CASREGGLVTQPQHF. In nucleotides, the CDR3 is TGTGCCAGCAGGGAAGGGGGTTTAGTGACTCAGCCCCAGCATTTT.

This clonotype was counted only a few times. The V call is TRBV2, the J call TRBJ1-4; the D is unclear. Germline-derived CDR1 and CDR2 are SNHLY and FYNNEI. With 8 bases removed from V and 0 bases from J, the gap between germline ends came to 13 bases. The CDR3 is 15 residues long. CDR3 in DNA: TGTGCCAGCGAGGCGACTGCTTCAACTAATGAAAAACTGTTTTTT. Encoded protein: CASEATASTNEKLFF.

As to this clonotype: A clone one base away is much larger, so this may be a read error. The chain employs TRBV7-9 and TRBJ2-2, with D possibly matching TRBD2 (5 bases). V was clipped by 6 bases and J by 1 base, with 9 bases between them. Looked up from germline, CDR1 is SEHNR and CDR2 is FQNEAQ (reference sequence). This CDR3 has 14 amino acids. CDR3 sequence reads: CASRLRENTGELFF. The CDR3 nucleotides read TGTGCCAGCAGATTACGGGAGAACACCGGGGAGCTGTTTTTT.

This clonotype was counted ten times or more. The CDR3 sequence is CASSVEGSGHEQFF. CDR3 in DNA: TGTGCCAGCAGCGTAGAAGGTAGCGGGCATGAGCAGTTCTTC. V usage is TRBV9 and J usage is TRBJ2-1; 7 positions agree with TRBD2. This CDR3 has 14 residues. Trimming removed 0 bases from V and 8 bases from J; junction bases left unmatched: 5. From germline, CDR1 is SGDLS and CDR2 YYNGEE.

The chain combines TRBV28 with TRBJ1-2, with D perhaps matching TRBD1 (5 bases). V dropped 6 bases and J dropped 5 bases, with 13 bases sitting between them. This CDR3 contains 13 residues. Germline V CDR1 and CDR2: MDHEN, SYDVKM. CDR3 amino acids: CASRTGTPYGYTF. DNA for the CDR3: TGTGCCAGCAGAACCGGGACGCCGTATGGCTACACCTTC.

There are many counts of this clonotype. This chain joins TRBV19 and TRBJ2-2; D is unclear. Trimming took off 0 bases at V and 2 bases at J, with 7 bases between the two ends. The CDR3 sequence is 15 residues long. CDR1 is LNHDA, CDR2 SQIVND, per germline (reference sequence). Here the CDR3 reads CASSIDRLNTGELFF. Written as DNA, the CDR3 is TGTGCCAGTAGTATAGATCGACTTAACACCGGGGAGCTGTTTTTT.

This clonotype was counted many times. The chain employs TRBV9 and TRBJ2-3; D gene ambiguous. CDR3 size: 10 residues. Germline V lookup: CDR1 SGDLS, CDR2 YYNGEE. V was pared by 4 bases and J by 7 bases, with 4 bases between. The CDR3 DNA sequence: TGTGCCAGCAGCCCCAATACGCAGTATTTT. This translates into CASSPNTQYF.

The chain joins TRBV5-1 to TRBJ2-5, with 7 nucleotides matching TRBD2. Trimming at V came to 4 bases and at J to 2 bases, leaving 8 bases not matched to a gene. The CDR3 is 15 residues long. Germline CDR1 is SGHRS and CDR2 is YFSETQ. CDR3 sequence reads: CASSEGLVRQETQYF. The CDR3 nucleotides read TGCGCCAGCAGCGAAGGACTAGTTCGGCAAGAGACCCAGTACTTC.